Listed below are T cell receptor beta chains from one sample, sequenced in a study of early T cells in non-severe SARS-CoV-2 infection. TCRdb processed the 5' RACE reads anew with MiXCR; each CDR3 protein has one entry. Of roughly 40,000 distinct CDR3 sequences listed, approximately 6.1% are singletons. Sequencing input: whole blood. The receptor source for this set is an adult who was a healthcare worker with PCR-confirmed SARS-CoV-2 infection or an uninfected control (not recorded which). Each CDR3 is given with its conserved first and last residue. The D gene is left open where the match is weak. Clone sizes are given selectively: once, few, many, or a class where the clone is expanded.

d_gene: TRBD2
v_gene: TRBV9
j_gene: TRBJ2-1
abundance: -
CDR3aa: CARKRQRGRRVVPDEQFF
CDR3nt: TGTGCCAGGAAACGCCAGCGGGGGAGGAGGGTTGTTCCCGATGAGCAGTTCTTC

d_gene: TRBD1
v_gene: TRBV7-8
j_gene: TRBJ1-5
abundance: many
CDR3aa: CASTEQGETHQPQHF
CDR3nt: TGTGCCAGCACCGAACAGGGGGAAACCCATCAGCCCCAGCATTTT

d_gene: -
v_gene: TRBV7-2
j_gene: TRBJ1-1
abundance: many
CDR3aa: CASSLGRVGVDTEAFF
CDR3nt: TGTGCCAGCAGCTTAGGCAGGGTCGGAGTGGACACTGAAGCTTTCTTT

d_gene: -
v_gene: TRBV7-2
j_gene: TRBJ2-5
abundance: many
CDR3aa: CASSRGTAQETQYF
CDR3nt: TGTGCCAGCAGCCGGGGGACAGCCCAAGAGACCCAGTACTTC

d_gene: -
v_gene: TRBV6-5
j_gene: TRBJ1-3
abundance: many
CDR3aa: CASSYSTASGNTIYF
CDR3nt: TGTGCCAGCAGTTACTCGACAGCATCTGGAAACACCATATATTTT

d_gene: -
v_gene: TRBV29-1
j_gene: TRBJ1-1
abundance: many
CDR3aa: CSVDGGLTEAFF
CDR3nt: TGCAGCGTAGACGGGGGGTTGACTGAAGCTTTCTTT

d_gene: -
v_gene: TRBV7-9
j_gene: TRBJ2-7
abundance: -
CDR3aa: CASSPEADGYEQYF
CDR3nt: TGTGCCAGCAGCCCGGAAGCAGACGGCTACGAGCAGTACTTC

d_gene: TRBD1
v_gene: TRBV7-9
j_gene: TRBJ2-7
abundance: many
CDR3aa: CASSPSTGDYEQYF
CDR3nt: TGTGCCAGCAGCCCTTCAACAGGGGACTACGAGCAGTACTTC

d_gene: -
v_gene: TRBV6-6
j_gene: TRBJ1-5
abundance: few
CDR3aa: CASRPGVNQPQHF
CDR3nt: TGTGCCAGCAGACCCGGGGTCAATCAGCCCCAGCATTTT

d_gene: -
v_gene: TRBV6-1
j_gene: TRBJ2-7
abundance: -
CDR3aa: CASSPGQIYEQYF
CDR3nt: TGTGCCAGCAGTCCGGGACAAATATACGAGCAGTACTTC

d_gene: -
v_gene: TRBV20-1
j_gene: TRBJ2-5
abundance: many
CDR3aa: CSARANQETQYF
CDR3nt: TGCAGTGCTAGGGCGAACCAAGAGACCCAGTACTTC

d_gene: -
v_gene: TRBV5-1
j_gene: TRBJ2-7
abundance: many
CDR3aa: CASSPIPGQGSYEQYF
CDR3nt: TGCGCCAGCAGCCCAATACCGGGGCAGGGGTCCTACGAGCAGTACTTC

d_gene: -
v_gene: TRBV30
j_gene: TRBJ2-1
abundance: many
CDR3aa: CAWSGRGQEQFF
CDR3nt: TGTGCCTGGAGTGGAAGGGGCCAGGAGCAGTTCTTC

d_gene: TRBD1
v_gene: TRBV28
j_gene: TRBJ2-4
abundance: many
CDR3aa: CASSLGRGRAKNIQYF
CDR3nt: TGTGCCAGCAGTTTAGGCAGGGGGCGGGCCAAAAACATTCAGTACTTC

d_gene: -
v_gene: TRBV2
j_gene: TRBJ2-2
abundance: many
CDR3aa: CASSEGGTHGELFF
CDR3nt: TGTGCCAGCAGTGAAGGGGGAACCCACGGGGAGCTGTTTTTT

d_gene: TRBD2
v_gene: TRBV11-2
j_gene: TRBJ2-1
abundance: few
CDR3aa: CASSTRTSNTYNEQFF
CDR3nt: TGTGCCAGCAGCACCAGGACTAGTAACACCTACAATGAGCAGTTCTTC

d_gene: -
v_gene: TRBV5-1
j_gene: TRBJ1-1
abundance: -
CDR3aa: CASRMETSARTEAFF
CDR3nt: TGCGCCAGCAGAATGGAGACATCCGCCCGGACTGAAGCTTTCTTT

d_gene: TRBD1
v_gene: TRBV4-2
j_gene: TRBJ1-5
abundance: -
CDR3aa: CASSQDRGQGQPQHF
CDR3nt: TGTGCCAGCAGCCAAGACAGGGGGCAGGGTCAGCCCCAGCATTTT

d_gene: TRBD2
v_gene: TRBV29-1
j_gene: TRBJ2-3
abundance: many
CDR3aa: CSVGTSGNTDTQYF
CDR3nt: TGCAGCGTTGGGACTAGCGGAAACACAGATACGCAGTATTTT

d_gene: -
v_gene: TRBV11-2
j_gene: TRBJ1-2
abundance: many
CDR3aa: CASSLIDGYTF
CDR3nt: TGTGCCAGCAGCCTTATTGATGGCTACACCTTC

d_gene: -
v_gene: TRBV2
j_gene: TRBJ1-5
abundance: -
CDR3aa: CASSAGRAQPQHF
CDR3nt: TGTGCCAGCAGCGCGGGACGCGCTCAGCCCCAGCATTTT

d_gene: -
v_gene: TRBV29-1
j_gene: TRBJ1-5
abundance: many
CDR3aa: CSVAPSPNQPQHF
CDR3nt: TGCAGCGTTGCCCCATCACCTAATCAGCCCCAGCATTTT

d_gene: -
v_gene: TRBV7-9
j_gene: TRBJ2-3
abundance: -
CDR3aa: CASTGRKLADTQYF
CDR3nt: TGTGCCAGCACAGGACGGAAACTCGCAGATACGCAGTATTTT

d_gene: -
v_gene: TRBV28
j_gene: TRBJ1-4
abundance: few
CDR3aa: CASSYLGKLFF
CDR3nt: TGTGCCAGCAGTTACCTGGGGAAACTGTTTTTT